These 21 T cell receptor beta chains came from one sample sequenced in a study of blood T cell repertoires in COVID-19 (dated by TCRdb to 2018 to 2020). Libraries were constructed by the immunoSEQ multiplex PCR assay. This is the immuneACCESS table as TCRdb keeps it, with only in-frame sequences that have V and J called. A part of the clones is gone; compared with another copy, unresolved V genes explain less than half, and the rest is unexplained. The sample table holds 180,000 or so clones, of which about 80% were seen once. The top ten hold more than 6.5% of the sample. Input material: peripheral blood. These receptors were taken from a woman between 45 and 65 years old with active or convalescent COVID-19.

The rearrangement joins TRBV9 to TRBJ2-3, with TRBD2 matching 10 bases. From germline, CDR1 is SGDLS and CDR2 YYNGEE. The V gene end was trimmed by 6 bases and the J gene end by 2 bases; junction bases not matched to a gene: 9. CDR3 length equals 16 residues. The CDR3: CASNGGTSAPTDTQYF. CDR3 bases: TGTGCCAGCAATGGTGGGACTAGCGCACCCACAGATACGCAGTATTTT. The complete variable domain, with remaining parts taken from reference TRBV9 and TRBJ2-3, reads DSGVTQTPKHLITATGQRVTLRCSPRSGDLSVYWYQQSLDQGLQFLIQYYNGEERAKGNILERFSAQQFPDLHSELNLSSLELGDSALYFCASNGGTSAPTDTQYFGPGTRLTVL.

V and J are TRBV2 and TRBJ2-5, with D tentatively TRBD2 (5 bases). V shed 6 bases and J shed 2 bases, with 10 bases lying between them. Germline CDR1 SNHLY, CDR2 FYNNEI. CDR3 length equals 13 residues. The CDR3 region is CASRPGLQETQYF. In DNA, the CDR3 is TGTGCCAGCAGGCCGGGGTTGCAAGAGACCCAGTACTTC.

The chain recombines TRBV5-1 with TRBJ2-3, with TRBD1 as a possible D gene (6 bases). The CDR3 extends over 16 amino acids. V shed 2 bases and J shed 0 bases, with 13 bases lying between them. Germline loops: CDR1 SGHRS, CDR2 YFSETQ. CDR3 sequence reads: CASSLPQGISTDTQYF. The CDR3 DNA reads as TGCGCCAGCAGCTTACCTCAGGGGATAAGCACAGATACGCAGTATTTT.

The genes are TRBV11-3 and TRBJ2-1; D is ambiguous. Germline assignment: CDR1 SGHNT and CDR2 YENEEA. The ends were cut back, 0 bases at V and 0 bases at J, with 6 bases in the middle. The CDR3 length is 15 residues. CDR3 amino acids: CASSLDESSYNEQFF. CDR3 nucleotides: TGTGCCAGCAGCTTAGACGAGAGCTCCTACAATGAGCAGTTCTTC.

This clone was seen once. The rearrangement uses TRBV10-2 and TRBJ1-5; D call uncertain. V was trimmed by 6 bases and J by 6 bases, leaving 12 bases between them. CDR1 WSHSY and CDR2 SAAADI come from the germline V gene. The length of the CDR3 is 13 residues. The CDR3 region is CASSGGYGQPQHF. CDR3 coding DNA: TGCGCCAGCAGCGGAGGGTATGGTCAGCCCCAGCATTTT.

The rearrangement uses TRBV30 and TRBJ1-2; possible D gene TRBD1, 5 bases. V was shortened by 0 bases and J by 8 bases, with 13 bases between the two germline ends. The CDR3 is 13 amino acids. Germline V gene sequence: CDR1 GTSNPN, CDR2 SVGIG (reference sequence). This CDR3 is CAWSVGGLRGYTF. The CDR3 DNA sequence: TGTGCCTGGAGTGTGGGGGGACTGAGGGGCTACACCTTC.

The rearrangement joins TRBV6-5 to TRBJ1-2; TRBD1 is a possible D gene (6 bases). The CDR3 spans 14 residues. Between the trimmed V and J ends, which lost 7 bases and 0 bases, there was a span of 12 bases. Per the germline V gene, CDR1 is MNHEY and CDR2 is SVGAGI. Here the CDR3 DNA reads TGTGCCAGCAAAACAGGGAACTCTAACTATGGCTACACCTTC. Encoded protein: CASKTGNSNYGYTF.

The CDR3 loop reads CASSLGQETGGYTF. CDR3 nucleotides: TGTGCCAGCAGCTTGGGGCAGGAGACAGGTGGCTACACCTTC. The chain uses TRBV5-5 and TRBJ1-2; a weak D match, TRBD1 (6 bases). Trimming left V 0 bases short and J 7 bases short, with 13 bases between. The CDR3 totals 14 residues. The germline gives CDR1 SGHKS, CDR2 YYEKEE (reference sequence). The full variable domain, completed using reference TRBV5-5 and TRBJ1-2, is DAGVTQSPTHLIKTRGQQVTLRCSPISGHKSVSWYQQVLGQGPQFIFQYYEKEERGRGNFPDRFSARQFPNYSSELNVNALLLGDSALYLCASSLGQETGGYTFGSGTRLTVV.

The CDR3 DNA sequence: TGTGCCAGCAGCTTAGCGTTGAGCGGGGGGAAGACCTACGAGCAGTACTTC. Protein: CASSLALSGGKTYEQYF. The V gene is TRBV7-2, the J gene TRBJ2-7; 9 nucleotides match TRBD2. Per germline, CDR1 SGHTA and CDR2 FQGNSA. The J segment lost 2 bases and the V segment lost 0 bases, leaving 8 bases of the junction unmatched. CDR3 size: 17 residues.

V gene TRBV24-1 combines with J gene TRBJ2-1; a weak D match, TRBD1 (6 bases). This CDR3 contains 15 residues. V lost 5 bases to trimming and J lost 3 bases, with 13 bases between them. The germline V gene has CDR1 KGHDR and CDR2 SFDVKD. CDR3 in DNA: TGTGCCACCAGTGCCCCTAGGGGGAGCTACAATGAGCAGTTCTTC. It yields the protein CATSAPRGSYNEQFF.

J is TRBJ2-3 and V is TRBV19, with D tentatively TRBD1 (5 bases). The CDR3 is made up of 14 amino acids. Germline V gene sequence: CDR1 LNHDA, CDR2 SQIVND (reference sequence). The germline V and J ends were trimmed by 5 bases and 3 bases, with 12 bases remaining between them. In DNA, the CDR3 is TGTGCCAGTAGTCAGGGTGGTGGGACAGATACGCAGTATTTT. It is translated as CASSQGGGTDTQYF.

This chain connects TRBV19 to TRBJ1-6; 8 positions agree with TRBD1. Germline V gene sequence: CDR1 LNHDA, CDR2 SQIVND (reference sequence). The CDR3 runs 13 residues. With V trimmed by 6 bases and J by 13 bases, 8 bases remained unmatched. In DNA form, the CDR3 reads TGTGCCAGTAGAGGACAGGGAAGAACGCCCCTCCACTTT. Translation: CASRGQGRTPLHF. The complete variable domain, with remaining parts taken from reference TRBV19 and TRBJ1-6, reads DGGITQSPKYLFRKEGQNVTLSCEQNLNHDAMYWYRQDPGQGLRLIYYSQIVNDFQKGDIAEGYSVSREKKESFPLTVTSAQKNPTAFYLCASRGQGRTPLHFGNGTRLTVT.

V and J are TRBV30 and TRBJ2-5; the D gene is possibly TRBD2 (5 bases). Germline CDR1 reads GTSNPN; CDR2 reads SVGIG (reference sequence). Between the trimmed V and J ends, which lost 1 base and 5 bases, there was a span of 20 bases. The CDR3 runs to 16 residues. Here the CDR3 reads CAWSGGSGQHLETQYF. CDR3 DNA sequence: TGTGCCTGGAGTGGTGGGAGCGGTCAACACCTCGAGACCCAGTACTTC.

This clone was seen ten or more times. The rearrangement uses TRBV20-1 and TRBJ1-2; 7 positions agree with TRBD1. The CDR3 runs 9 residues. V gave up 4 bases and J gave up 14 bases; unmatched junction bases: 4. From germline, CDR1 is DFQATT and CDR2 SNEGSKA (reference sequence). CDR3 region: CSAIDRATF. The CDR3 nucleotides read TGCAGTGCTATCGACAGGGCTACCTTC.

This clone was observed a handful of times. Here the CDR3 reads CASSIGGGTYGYTF. In nucleotides, the CDR3 is TGTGCCAGTAGTATTGGGGGAGGGACCTATGGCTACACCTTC. The chain has TRBV19 and TRBJ1-2; possible D gene TRBD1, 5 bases. Germline CDR1 and CDR2: LNHDA and SQIVND (reference sequence). The germline V and J ends were trimmed by 3 bases and 4 bases, with 12 bases remaining between them. The CDR3 contains 14 residues.

The chain couples TRBV7-2 to TRBJ1-5, with no clear D. The CDR3 consists of 15 residues. V lost 6 bases and J lost 0, with 12 bases in between. Germline V lookup: CDR1 SGHTA, CDR2 FQGNSA. CDR3 in amino acids: CASRQDTYSNQPQHF. CDR3 sequence (DNA): TGTGCCAGCAGGCAAGACACATATAGCAATCAGCCCCAGCATTTT. The full variable domain, completed using reference TRBV7-2 and TRBJ1-5, is GAGVSQSPSNKVTEKGKDVELRCDPISGHTALYWYRQSLGQGLEFLIYFQGNSAPDKSGLPSDRFSAERTGGSVSTLTIQRTQQEDSAVYLCASRQDTYSNQPQHFGDGTRLSIL.

The J gene is TRBJ1-3, the V gene TRBV18, with unresolved D. Trimming took 0 bases from V and 3 from J, leaving 12 bases between them. CDR3 size: 16 residues. CDR1 and CDR2 from the germline V gene are KGHSH and LQKENI. The CDR3 region is CASSPPVRAGGNTIYF. CDR3 sequence (DNA): TGTGCCAGCTCACCACCGGTCAGAGCAGGTGGAAACACCATATATTTT.

The chain uses TRBV30 and TRBJ2-6; TRBD1 matches 8 bases. Germline V gene lookup returns CDR1 GTSNPN and CDR2 SVGIG (reference sequence). The CDR3 runs 17 residues. V lost 7 bases and J lost 4; bases outside the gene matches: 15. The CDR3 loop is CALPRDRLFVGANVLTF. CDR3 sequence (DNA): TGTGCCTTGCCCCGGGACAGGCTCTTTGTAGGGGCCAACGTCCTGACTTTC.

The CDR3 spells CASTLLAGVSTDTQYF. The CDR3 coding sequence is TGTGCCAGCACCCTACTAGCGGGGGTTAGCACAGATACGCAGTATTTT. The chain links TRBV27 to TRBJ2-3; TRBD2 aligns across 11 bases. Germline trimming cut 7 bases from V and 0 bases from J; bases unmatched to any gene: 6. The CDR3 spans 16 residues. Per germline, CDR1 MNHEY and CDR2 SMNVEV (reference sequence).

The chain couples TRBV7-2 to TRBJ2-3, with TRBD2 matching 11 bases. V shed 1 base, J shed 3 bases, and the junction held 9 bases outside the gene matches. Germline loops: CDR1 SGHTA, CDR2 FQGNSA. CDR3 size: 18 residues. The chain's CDR3 is CASSLVQGSGGATDTQYF. The DNA for the CDR3 is TGTGCCAGCAGCTTAGTCCAGGGTAGCGGGGGGGCAACAGATACGCAGTATTTT.

This chain connects TRBV7-9 to TRBJ2-5; 10 nucleotides line up with TRBD2. The CDR3 has 17 residues. Per germline, CDR1 SEHNR and CDR2 FQNEAQ (reference sequence). V was pared by 5 bases and J by 5 bases, with 14 bases of the junction left unmatched. This chain's CDR3 is CASSPRTSGLGGETQYF. The CDR3 DNA sequence: TGTGCCAGCAGCCCAAGGACTAGCGGACTAGGTGGGGAGACCCAGTACTTC.